This TCR beta chain originates from a study of blood T cell repertoires in COVID-19. Repertoires were generated with immunoSEQ multiplex PCR, while TCRdb's copy carries only in-frame clones and drops some. The sample shows about 240,000 clones, roughly nine tenths of them seen only once. In germline, CDR1 is SGHTA, CDR2 FQGNSA. V was clipped by 6 bases and J by 3 bases; unmatched bases: 10. The CDR3 spans 15 residues. This receptor was obtained from a man in his sixties who had recovered from COVID-19. Material for sequencing was peripheral blood. The chain links TRBV7-2 to TRBJ2-7; TRBD1 matches 8 bases. CDR3 nucleotide sequence: TGTGCCAGCAGGGCCGGGACAGGATTCTTCTACGAGCAGTACTTC. Translation: CASRAGTGFFYEQYF.